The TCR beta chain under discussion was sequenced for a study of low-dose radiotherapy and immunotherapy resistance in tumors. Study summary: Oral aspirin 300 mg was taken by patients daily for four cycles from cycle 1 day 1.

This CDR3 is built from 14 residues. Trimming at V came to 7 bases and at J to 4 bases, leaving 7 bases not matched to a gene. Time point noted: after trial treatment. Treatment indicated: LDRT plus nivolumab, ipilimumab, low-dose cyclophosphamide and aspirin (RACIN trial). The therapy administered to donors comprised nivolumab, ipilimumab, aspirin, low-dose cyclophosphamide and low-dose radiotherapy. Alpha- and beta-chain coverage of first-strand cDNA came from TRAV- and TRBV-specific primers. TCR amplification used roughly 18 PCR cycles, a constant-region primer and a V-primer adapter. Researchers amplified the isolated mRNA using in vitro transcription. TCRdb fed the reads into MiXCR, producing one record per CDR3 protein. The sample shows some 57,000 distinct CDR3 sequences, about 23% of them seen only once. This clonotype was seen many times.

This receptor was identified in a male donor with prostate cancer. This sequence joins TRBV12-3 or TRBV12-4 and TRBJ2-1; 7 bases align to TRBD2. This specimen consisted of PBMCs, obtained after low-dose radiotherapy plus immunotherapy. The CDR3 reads CASTKGEGYNEQFF. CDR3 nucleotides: TGTGCCAGCACCAAAGGGGAGGGGTACAATGAGCAGTTCTTC.